This is a list of T cell receptor beta chains from one sample in a study of tumor and adjacent non-tumor tissue in lung cancer. From the multiplex PCR reads, TCRdb called clonotypes with MiXCR, one entry per CDR3 protein. The data hold some 100,000 distinct CDR3 sequences, with about 60% observed a single time. The source material was distant non-tumor lung tissue. The receptors originated from a man aged 25-45 years with non-small cell lung cancer. Both conserved end residues are part of each CDR3. D genes are given only for firm matches. The size field is filled for only some rows; it gives once, few, many or a size class.

V	length	size	J	D	CDR3	DNA
TRBV5-5	13	NA	TRBJ2-7	TRBD1	CVSSFRGRFEQYF	TGTGTCAGCAGCTTCAGGGGGCGATTCGAGCAATACTTC
TRBV12-3/TRBV12-4	13	NA	TRBJ2-5	NA	CASLPESQETQYF	TGTGCCAGCTTACCGGAGTCCCAAGAGACCCAGTACTTC
TRBV11-3	13	NA	TRBJ2-7	NA	CANSLGEIYEQYF	TGTGCCAACAGCTTAGGGGAGATCTATGAGCAGTACTTC
TRBV11-2	17	NA	TRBJ1-4	NA	CASGLDALFDIMEKLFF	TGTGCCAGCGGCTTAGATGCTCTTTTCGACATCATGGAAAAACTGTTTTTT
TRBV12-3/TRBV12-4	13	many	TRBJ1-5	NA	CASSFTVNQPQHF	TGTGCCAGCAGTTTTACAGTCAATCAGCCCCAGCATTTT
TRBV12-5	13	NA	TRBJ2-7	NA	CASGLQGSYEQYF	TGTGCTAGTGGCCTGCAGGGGTCATACGAGCAGTACTTC
TRBV20-1	15	many	TRBJ2-1	TRBD2	CSARVSGSLYNEQFF	TGCAGTGCTAGGGTGAGCGGGAGTCTCTACAATGAGCAGTTCTTC
TRBV6-6	17	many	TRBJ2-5	TRBD1	CASSYSLLGTAQETQYF	TGTGCCAGCAGTTACTCACTCCTCGGGACAGCCCAAGAGACCCAGTACTTC
TRBV12-3/TRBV12-4	16	NA	TRBJ2-3	TRBD1	CISRETGARDADTQYF	TGTATCAGCAGGGAGACAGGGGCCAGGGACGCAGATACGCAGTATTTT
TRBV11-1	14	many	TRBJ2-5	NA	CPSSFDTYQETPYF	TGTCCCAGCAGCTTCGACACGTACCAAGAGACCCCGTACTTC
TRBV6-2/TRBV6-3	16	NA	TRBJ2-1	NA	CASSTLTGNSYNEQFF	TGTGCCAGCAGTACTTTAACGGGGAACTCCTACAATGAGCAATTCTTC
TRBV6-5	16	NA	TRBJ1-5	NA	CASGTLQDSPNQPQHF	TGTGCCAGCGGTACTCTACAAGACAGCCCCAATCAGCCCCAGCATTTT
TRBV5-4	13	once	TRBJ2-5	NA	CVSGRRGAETQYF	TGTGTCAGCGGCAGGAGGGGCGCTGAGACCCAGTACTTC
TRBV11-3	14	NA	TRBJ2-3	NA	CASSLTGARDTQYF	TGTGCCAGCAGCTTAACAGGAGCCAGGGATACGCAGTATTTT
TRBV20-1	13	NA	TRBJ2-1	NA	CSAPQTGGNEQFF	TGCAGTGCCCCCCAGACTGGAGGGAATGAGCAGTTCTTC
TRBV29-1	16	NA	TRBJ2-2	NA	CRVKLLRDTNTGELFF	TGCAGGGTTAAGTTACTCCGGGACACCAACACCGGGGAGCTGTTTTTT
TRBV6-5	12	NA	TRBJ2-1	NA	CASNLTGVEQFF	TGTGCCAGCAATTTAACCGGGGTTGAGCAGTTTTTC
TRBV20-1	14	few	TRBJ2-7	NA	CSAAAGTDDYEQYF	TGCAGTGCTGCGGCCGGGACGGACGACTACGAGCAGTACTTC
TRBV4-2	14	NA	TRBJ2-7	TRBD1	CASSRGGSIPEQYF	TGTGCCAGCAGCCGAGGGGGCTCCATTCCCGAGCAGTACTTC
TRBV12-3/TRBV12-4	17	NA	TRBJ2-2	NA	CASSLRTGVANTGELFF	TGTGCCAGCAGTTTACGGACGGGAGTAGCGAACACCGGGGAGCTGTTTTTT
TRBV29-1	18	NA	TRBJ2-1	TRBD2	CSVDPTSRRANSYNERFF	TGCAGCGTGGACCCGACTAGCAGGAGGGCCAACTCCTACAATGAGCGGTTCTTC
TRBV11-2	15	NA	TRBJ2-7	TRBD2	CASSLRLAGSKEQYF	TGTGCCAGCAGCTTAAGGCTAGCGGGGTCCAAAGAGCAGTACTTC
TRBV19	16	NA	TRBJ1-4	NA	CASSILAAATNEKLFF	TGTGCCAGTAGTATCTTGGCAGCAGCAACTAATGAAAAACTGTTTTTT
TRBV6-2/TRBV6-3	15	NA	TRBJ2-1	TRBD1	CASSGGTGGNNDRFF	TGTGCCAGCAGCGGTGGGACAGGGGGAAACAATGATCGGTTCTTC
TRBV12-3/TRBV12-4	12	NA	TRBJ1-1	NA	CASSFFGREALF	TGTGCCAGCAGTTTTTTTGGCCGTGAAGCTCTCTTT
TRBV6-6	17	NA	TRBJ1-5	NA	CASSPNIRVTGSGPQHF	TGTGCCAGCAGTCCTAATATCAGGGTAACGGGCTCAGGGCCCCAGCATTTT
TRBV11-3	17	NA	TRBJ2-1	NA	CARSFSKDSRPYNEQFF	TGTGCCCGCAGCTTTTCCAAAGACAGTCGACCCTATAATGAGCAGTTCTTC
TRBV20-1	13	many	TRBJ1-1	TRBD1	CSSRQGRGTEAFF	TGCAGTTCACGACAGGGTCGAGGAACTGAAGCTTTCTTT
TRBV4-2	16	medium-sized	TRBJ2-2	NA	CASSQEESRVDGELFF	TGTGCCAGCAGCCAAGAGGAAAGCAGGGTAGACGGGGAGCTGTTTTTT
TRBV28	15	few	TRBJ2-7	TRBD2	CASSAGLVVSYEQYF	TGTGCCAGCAGTGCGGGACTAGTGGTCTCCTACGAGCAGTACTTC
TRBV6-1	12	NA	TRBJ2-7	NA	CTTKADRPEQYF	TGTACCACTAAGGCTGATAGACCCGAGCAGTACTTC